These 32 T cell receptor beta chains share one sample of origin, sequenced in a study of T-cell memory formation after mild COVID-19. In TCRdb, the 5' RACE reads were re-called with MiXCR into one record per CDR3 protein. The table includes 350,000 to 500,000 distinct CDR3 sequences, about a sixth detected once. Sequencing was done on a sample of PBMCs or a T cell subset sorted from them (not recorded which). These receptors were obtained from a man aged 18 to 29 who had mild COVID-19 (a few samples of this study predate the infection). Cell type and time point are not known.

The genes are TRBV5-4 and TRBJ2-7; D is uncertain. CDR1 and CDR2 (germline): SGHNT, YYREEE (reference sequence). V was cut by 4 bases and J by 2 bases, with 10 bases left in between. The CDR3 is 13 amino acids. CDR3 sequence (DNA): TGTGCCAGCAGCCTGAACGGCGCCTACGAGCAGTACGTC. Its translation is CASSLNGAYEQYV.

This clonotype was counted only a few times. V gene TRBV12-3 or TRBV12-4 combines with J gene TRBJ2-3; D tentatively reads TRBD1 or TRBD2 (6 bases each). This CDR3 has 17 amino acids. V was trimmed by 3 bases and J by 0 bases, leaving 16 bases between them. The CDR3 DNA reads TGTGCCAGCAGTTTTATTCTTAGGGGGACTAGCACAGATACGCAGTATTTT. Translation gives CASSFILRGTSTDTQYF.

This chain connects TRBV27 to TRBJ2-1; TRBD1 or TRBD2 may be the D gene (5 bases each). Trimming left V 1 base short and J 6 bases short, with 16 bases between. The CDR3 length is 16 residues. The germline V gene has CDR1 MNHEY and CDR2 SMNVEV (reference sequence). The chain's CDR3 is CASSLFPSGPFNEQFF. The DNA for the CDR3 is TGTGCCAGCAGTTTATTCCCTTCGGGACCCTTCAATGAGCAGTTCTTC.

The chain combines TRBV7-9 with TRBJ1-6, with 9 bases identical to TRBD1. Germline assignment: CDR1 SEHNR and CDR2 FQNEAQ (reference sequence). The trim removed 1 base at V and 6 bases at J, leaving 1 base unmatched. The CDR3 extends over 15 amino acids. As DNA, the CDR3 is TGTGCCAGCAGCTTAGTGGGACAGGGTAATTCACCCCTCCACTTT. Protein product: CASSLVGQGNSPLHF. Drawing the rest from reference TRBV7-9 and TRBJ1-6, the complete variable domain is DTGVSQNPRHKITKRGQNVTFRCDPISEHNRLYWYRQTLGQGPEFLTYFQNEAQLEKSRLLSDRFSAERPKGSFSTLEIQRTEQGDSAMYLCASSLVGQGNSPLHFGNGTRLTVT.

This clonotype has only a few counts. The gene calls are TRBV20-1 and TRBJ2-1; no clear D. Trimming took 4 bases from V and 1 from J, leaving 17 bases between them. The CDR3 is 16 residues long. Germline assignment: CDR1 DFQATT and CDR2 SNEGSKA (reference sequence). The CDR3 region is CSATGPNSRSYNEQFF. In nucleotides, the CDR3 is TGCAGTGCTACTGGACCTAACAGCAGGTCCTACAATGAGCAGTTCTTC.

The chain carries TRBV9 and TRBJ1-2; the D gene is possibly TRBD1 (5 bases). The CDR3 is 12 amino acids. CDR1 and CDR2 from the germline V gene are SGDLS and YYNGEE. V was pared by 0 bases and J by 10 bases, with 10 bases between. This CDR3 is CASSVVQGHYTF. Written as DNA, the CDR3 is TGTGCCAGCAGCGTAGTCCAGGGCCACTACACCTTC.

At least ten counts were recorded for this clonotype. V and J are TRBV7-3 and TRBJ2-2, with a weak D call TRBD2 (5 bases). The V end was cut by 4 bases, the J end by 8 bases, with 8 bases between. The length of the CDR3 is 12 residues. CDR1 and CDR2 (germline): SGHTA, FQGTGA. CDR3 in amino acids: CASSSRGGELFF. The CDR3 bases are TGTGCCAGCAGCTCCCGAGGGGGGGAGCTGTTTTTT. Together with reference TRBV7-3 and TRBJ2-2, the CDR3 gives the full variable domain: GAGVSQTPSNKVTEKGKYVELRCDPISGHTALYWYRQSLGQGPEFLIYFQGTGAADDSGLPNDRFFAVRPEGSVSTLKIQRTERGDSAVYLCASSSRGGELFFGEGSRLTVL.

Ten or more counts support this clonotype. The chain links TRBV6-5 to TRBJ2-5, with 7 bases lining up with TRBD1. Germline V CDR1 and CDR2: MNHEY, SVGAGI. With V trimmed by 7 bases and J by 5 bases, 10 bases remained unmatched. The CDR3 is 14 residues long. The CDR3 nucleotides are TGTGCCAGCACCCCTAGGGACAGCCAGGAGACCCAGTACTTC. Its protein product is CASTPRDSQETQYF.

CDR3 sequence (DNA): TGCGCCAGCAGTTGGACAGATTCCTACGAGCAGTACGTC. It is translated as CASSWTDSYEQYV. V is TRBV10-1 and J is TRBJ2-7, with TRBD1 as a possible D gene (6 bases). From germline, CDR1 is WNHNN and CDR2 SYGVQD (reference sequence). The CDR3 is 13 amino acids. The V end lost 5 bases, the J end lost 1 base, and 9 bases lay between the germline ends.

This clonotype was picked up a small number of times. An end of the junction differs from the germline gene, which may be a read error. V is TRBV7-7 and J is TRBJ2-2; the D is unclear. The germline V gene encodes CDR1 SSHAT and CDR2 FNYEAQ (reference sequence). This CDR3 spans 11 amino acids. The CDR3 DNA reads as TGTGCTAGCAGCGATGGCGGGGAGCTGTTTTTT. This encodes CASSDGGELFF.

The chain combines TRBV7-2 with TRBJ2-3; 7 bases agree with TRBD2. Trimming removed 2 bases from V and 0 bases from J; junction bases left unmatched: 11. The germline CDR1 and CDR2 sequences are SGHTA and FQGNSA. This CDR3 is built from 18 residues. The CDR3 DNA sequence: TGTGCCAGCAGCTTACGTCCCTTGGGGGGGTCTAGCACAGATACGCAGTATTTT. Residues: CASSLRPLGGSSTDTQYF.

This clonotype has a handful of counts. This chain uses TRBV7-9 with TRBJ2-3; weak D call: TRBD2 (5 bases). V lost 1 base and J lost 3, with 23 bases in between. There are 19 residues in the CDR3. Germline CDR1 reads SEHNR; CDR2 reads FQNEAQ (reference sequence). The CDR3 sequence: CASSLVGVVDPAVTDTQYF. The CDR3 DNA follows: TGTGCCAGCAGCTTAGTCGGGGTGGTGGATCCCGCTGTAACAGATACGCAGTATTTT.

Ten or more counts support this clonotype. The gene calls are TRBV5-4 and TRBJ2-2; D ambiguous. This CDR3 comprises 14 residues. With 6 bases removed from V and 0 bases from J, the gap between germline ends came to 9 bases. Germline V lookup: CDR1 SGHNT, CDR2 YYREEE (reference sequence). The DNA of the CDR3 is TGTGCCAGCAACCCGGCCCCGAACACCGGGGAGCTGTTTTTT. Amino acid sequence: CASNPAPNTGELFF.

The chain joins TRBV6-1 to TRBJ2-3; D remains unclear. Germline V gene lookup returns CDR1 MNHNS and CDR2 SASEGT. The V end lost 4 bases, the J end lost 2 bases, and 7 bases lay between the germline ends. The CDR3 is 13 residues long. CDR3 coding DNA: TGTGCCAGCAGTGCCCCCCTCACAGATACGCAGTATTTT. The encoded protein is CASSAPLTDTQYF.

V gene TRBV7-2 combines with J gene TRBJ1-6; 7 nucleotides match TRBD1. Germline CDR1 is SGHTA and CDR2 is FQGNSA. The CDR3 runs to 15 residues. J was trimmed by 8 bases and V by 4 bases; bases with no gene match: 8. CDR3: CASSSTRDRYSPLHF. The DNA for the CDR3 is TGTGCCAGCAGCTCAACCCGGGACAGATATTCACCCCTCCACTTT.

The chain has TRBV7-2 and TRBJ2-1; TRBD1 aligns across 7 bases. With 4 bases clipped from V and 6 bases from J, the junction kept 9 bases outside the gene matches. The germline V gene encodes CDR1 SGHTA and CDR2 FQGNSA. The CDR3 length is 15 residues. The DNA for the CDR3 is TGTGCCAGCAGCTCCCGCCGGGACAGCCCCAATGAGCAGTTCTTC. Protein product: CASSSRRDSPNEQFF. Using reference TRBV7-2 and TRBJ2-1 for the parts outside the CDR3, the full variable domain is GAGVSQSPSNKVTEKGKDVELRCDPISGHTALYWYRQSLGQGLEFLIYFQGNSAPDKSGLPSDRFSAERTGGSVSTLTIQRTQQEDSAVYLCASSSRRDSPNEQFFGPGTRLTVL.

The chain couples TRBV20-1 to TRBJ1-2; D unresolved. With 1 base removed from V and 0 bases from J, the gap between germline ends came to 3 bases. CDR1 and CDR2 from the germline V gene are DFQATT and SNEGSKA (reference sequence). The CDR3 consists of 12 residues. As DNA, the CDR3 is TGCAGTGCTAGAGGGTCTAACTATGGCTACACCTTC. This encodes CSARGSNYGYTF.

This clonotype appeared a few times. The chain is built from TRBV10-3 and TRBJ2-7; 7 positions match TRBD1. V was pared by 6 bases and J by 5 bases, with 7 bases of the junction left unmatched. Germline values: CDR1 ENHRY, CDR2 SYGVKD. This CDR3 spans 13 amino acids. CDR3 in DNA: TGTGCCATCAGAGACAGGGTATCCCACGAGCAGTACTTC. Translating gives CAIRDRVSHEQYF.

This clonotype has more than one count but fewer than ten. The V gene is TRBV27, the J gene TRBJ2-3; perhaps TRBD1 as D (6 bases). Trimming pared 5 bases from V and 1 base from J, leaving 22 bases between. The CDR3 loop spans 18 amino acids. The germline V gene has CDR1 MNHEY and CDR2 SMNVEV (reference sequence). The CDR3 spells CASSLRRTASLRTDTQYF. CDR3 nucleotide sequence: TGTGCCAGCAGTCTTCGACGGACAGCATCTCTACGCACAGATACGCAGTATTTT.

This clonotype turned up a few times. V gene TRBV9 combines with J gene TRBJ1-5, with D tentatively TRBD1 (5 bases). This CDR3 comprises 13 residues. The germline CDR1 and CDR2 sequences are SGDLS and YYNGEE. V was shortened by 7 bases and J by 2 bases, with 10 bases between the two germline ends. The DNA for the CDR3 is TGTGCCAGCGCAGCGGGGGGCAATCAGCCCCAGCATTTT. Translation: CASAAGGNQPQHF.

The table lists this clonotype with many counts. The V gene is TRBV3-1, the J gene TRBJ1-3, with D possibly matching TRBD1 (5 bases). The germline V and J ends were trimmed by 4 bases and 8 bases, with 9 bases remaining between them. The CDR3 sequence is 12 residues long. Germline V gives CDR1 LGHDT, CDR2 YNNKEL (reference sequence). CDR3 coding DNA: TGTGCCAGCAGCCTGATGGGGGACACCATATATTTT. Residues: CASSLMGDTIYF.

The CDR3: CASSAGLRSYNSPLHF. For the CDR3, the DNA is TGCGCCAGCAGCGCCGGACTCCGGTCCTATAATTCACCCCTCCACTTT. V gene TRBV5-1 combines with J gene TRBJ1-6; D is uncertain. The CDR3 spans 16 residues. The germline V and J ends were trimmed by 4 bases and 1 base, with 12 bases remaining between them. CDR1 is SGHRS and CDR2 is YFSETQ in the germline V gene. The full variable domain, its missing parts supplied by reference TRBV5-1 and TRBJ1-6, is KAGVTQTPRYLIKTRGQQVTLSCSPISGHRSVSWYQQTPGQGLQFLFEYFSETQRNKGNFPGRFSGRQFSNSRSEMNVSTLELGDSALYLCASSAGLRSYNSPLHFGNGTRLTVT.

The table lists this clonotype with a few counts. CDR3 sequence reads: CASSQTGGPSGELFF. CDR3 nucleotides: TGTGCCAGCAGCCAAACTGGGGGTCCCTCCGGGGAGCTGTTTTTT. V usage is TRBV11-2 and J usage is TRBJ2-2, with D perhaps TRBD1 or TRBD2 (5 bases each). This CDR3 has 15 amino acids. V lost 5 bases and J 6 bases, leaving 16 bases between the germline ends. Germline loops: CDR1 SGHAT, CDR2 FQNNGV.

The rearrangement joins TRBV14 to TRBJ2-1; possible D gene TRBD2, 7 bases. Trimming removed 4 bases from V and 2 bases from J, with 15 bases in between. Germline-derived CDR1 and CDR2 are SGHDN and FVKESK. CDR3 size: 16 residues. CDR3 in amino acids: CASSRLGGTTYNEQFF. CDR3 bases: TGTGCCAGCAGCCGTTTAGGGGGGACTACCTACAATGAGCAGTTCTTC.

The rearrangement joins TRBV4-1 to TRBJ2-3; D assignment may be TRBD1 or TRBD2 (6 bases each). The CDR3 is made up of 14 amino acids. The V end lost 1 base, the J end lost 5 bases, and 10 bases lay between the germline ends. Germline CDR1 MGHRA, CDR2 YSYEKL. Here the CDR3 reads CASSQGGGGDTQYF. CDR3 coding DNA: TGCGCCAGCAGCCAAGGAGGGGGAGGAGATACGCAGTATTTT.

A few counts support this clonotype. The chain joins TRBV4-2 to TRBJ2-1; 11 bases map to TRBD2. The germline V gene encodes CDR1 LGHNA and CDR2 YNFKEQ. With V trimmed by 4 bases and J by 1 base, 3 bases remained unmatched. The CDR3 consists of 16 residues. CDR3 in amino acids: CASSLRLAGSYNEQFF. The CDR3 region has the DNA TGTGCCAGCAGCCTGCGACTAGCGGGGTCCTACAATGAGCAGTTCTTC.

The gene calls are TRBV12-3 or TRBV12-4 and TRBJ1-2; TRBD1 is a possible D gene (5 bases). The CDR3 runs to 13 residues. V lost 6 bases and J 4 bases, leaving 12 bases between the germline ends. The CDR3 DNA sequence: TGTGCCAGCAGCCCCAGGGTTACCTATGGCTACACCTTC. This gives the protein CASSPRVTYGYTF.

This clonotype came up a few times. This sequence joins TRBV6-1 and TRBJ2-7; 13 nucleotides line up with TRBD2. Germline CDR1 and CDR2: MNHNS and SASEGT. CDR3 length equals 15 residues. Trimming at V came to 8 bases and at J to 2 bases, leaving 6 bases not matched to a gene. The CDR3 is CASLGTSGDAYEQYF. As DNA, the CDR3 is TGTGCCAGCTTAGGGACTAGCGGGGACGCCTACGAGCAGTACTTC.

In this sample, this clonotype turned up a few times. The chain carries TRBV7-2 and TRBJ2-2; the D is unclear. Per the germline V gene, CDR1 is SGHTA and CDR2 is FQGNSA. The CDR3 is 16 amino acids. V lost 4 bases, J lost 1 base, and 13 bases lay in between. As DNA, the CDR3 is TGTGCCAGCAGCTCATTGGCCGGACGGAACACCGGGGAGCTGTTTTTT. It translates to CASSSLAGRNTGELFF.

The CDR3 spells CASSLAGQGPSPQHF. CDR3 DNA sequence: TGTGCCAGCAGCTTAGCGGGGCAGGGGCCTTCCCCCCAGCATTTT. The rearrangement uses TRBV7-9 and TRBJ1-5; the D gene is possibly TRBD1 (6 bases). This CDR3 has 15 residues. Trimming shortened V by 0 bases and J by 10 bases, and 16 bases separated the two germline ends. Germline loops: CDR1 SEHNR, CDR2 FQNEAQ (reference sequence).

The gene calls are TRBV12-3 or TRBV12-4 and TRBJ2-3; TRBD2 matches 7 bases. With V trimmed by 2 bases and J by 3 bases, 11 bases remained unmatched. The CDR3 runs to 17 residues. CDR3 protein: CASSLRLAVEGTDTQYF. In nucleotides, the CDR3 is TGTGCCAGCAGTTTAAGGCTAGCGGTTGAGGGGACAGATACGCAGTATTTT.

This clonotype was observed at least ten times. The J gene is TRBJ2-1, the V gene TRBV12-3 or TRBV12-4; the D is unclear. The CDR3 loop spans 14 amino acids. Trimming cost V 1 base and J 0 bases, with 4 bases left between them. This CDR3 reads CASSLVSSYNEQFF. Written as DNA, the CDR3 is TGTGCCAGCAGTTTAGTAAGCTCCTACAATGAGCAGTTCTTC.